The entry that follows covers one TCR beta chain sequence. This clone appeared many times. What this receptor recognizes is not known. One base away there is no much larger clone; base qualities are not given. TCRbeta CDR3 regions were amplified from genomic DNA using the immunoSEQ Assay, a bias-controlled multiplex PCR. The authors' analysis ran thus. The number of nucleated cells in each sample was estimated by amplification of reference gene primers within the assay. To quantify the absolute abundance of each unique TCRbeta CDR3 rearrangement, sequence reads were collapsed and filtered. For each sample, productive Simpson clonality was calculated as the square root of Simpson's diversity index over productive rearrangements. TCRdb mirrors the immuneACCESS table, restricted to in-frame sequences. Some clones are absent from its copies; in checked studies, under half trace to an unresolved V gene, and the reason for the others is unknown. Clone size and the V and J calls come from that table; the DNA yielded D and trimming. This sample holds 210,000 or so clones; approximately 85% were observed only once. The ten top clones hold roughly 5.3% of the sample.

These data originate in a study of blood T cell repertoires in COVID-19 (dated by TCRdb to 2018 to 2020). Notes on the research overall: Samples from collaborators originated in the United States, Italy and Spain and spanned both the acute and convalescent phases of COVID-19. The prospective study material was composed of cDNA or gDNA derived from T cells, B-cell-depleted T cells, or PBMCs. Subjects who had been exposed to COVID-19, were actively infected with it, or had recovered from it provided the deeply sampled blood TCRbeta repertoires that made up the dataset. The repertoires were made available in a free public database intended to serve as a resource for research on the immune response to SARS-CoV-2. Samples came from the ongoing ImmuneRACE study (first 160 participants) plus 1,254 subjects from 6 global collaborators. Sample metadata almost always included a de-identified subject ID, COVID-19 status, age in years and sex. Where HLA class I and class II types were available, the types were taken from metadata supplied by the sample provider, not from assay-based typing.

Whole blood was collected in K2EDTA tubes by collaborating institutions according to the institutions' own protocols. For TCRbeta analysis, collaborators shipped samples in one of three forms: frozen whole blood, isolated PBMCs, or DNA extracted from either of those sample types. What the study reported, not specific to this receptor: The quantity of clinical and demographic metadata differed by source and by participant and was supplied without curation.

The germline V gene gives CDR1 as SNHLY and CDR2 as FYNNEI. V and J lose 4 bases and 2 bases, and a span of 13 bases separates them. The CDR3 runs 15 residues from the cysteine to the phenylalanine. Here the CDR3 DNA is all that survives: 45 bases in frame from base 1. The sequence was collected from a woman between 70 and 85 years old with active or convalescent COVID-19. Sequenced material: peripheral blood. The chain was built from TRBV2 and TRBJ2-3; TRBD2 is a possible D gene, resting on 6 matching bases. CDR3 region: CASSVGGADTDTQYF. The base sequence is TGTGCCAGCAGTGTGGGGGGAGCCGACACAGATACGCAGTATTTT. The full variable domain, completed from the reference TRBV2 and TRBJ2-3 proteins outside the CDR3, reads EPEVTQTPSHQVTQMGQEVILRCVPISNHLYFYWYRQILGQKVEFLVSFYNNEISEKSEIFDDQFSVERPDGSNFTLKIRSTKLEDSAMYFCASSVGGADTDTQYFGPGTRLTVL.